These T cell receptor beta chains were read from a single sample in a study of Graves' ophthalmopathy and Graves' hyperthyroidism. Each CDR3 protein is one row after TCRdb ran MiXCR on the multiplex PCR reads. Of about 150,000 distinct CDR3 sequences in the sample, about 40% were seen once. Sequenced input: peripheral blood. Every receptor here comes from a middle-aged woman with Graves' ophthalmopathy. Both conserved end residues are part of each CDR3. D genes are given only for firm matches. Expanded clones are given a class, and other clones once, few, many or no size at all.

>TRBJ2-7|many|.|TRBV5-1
CASSLISRQPNYEQYF
TGCGCCAGCAGCTTGATTTCTAGACAGCCGAACTACGAGCAGTACTTC
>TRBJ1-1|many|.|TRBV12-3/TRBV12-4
CASSPSTANTEAFF
TGTGCCAGCAGTCCCTCCACAGCGAACACTGAAGCTTTCTTT
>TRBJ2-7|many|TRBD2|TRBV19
CASSIKGSGGYEQYF
TGTGCCAGTAGTATAAAAGGTAGCGGGGGATACGAGCAGTACTTC
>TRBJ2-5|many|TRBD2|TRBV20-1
CSARLAAIQETQYF
TGCAGTGCGAGACTAGCTGCAATCCAAGAGACCCAGTACTTC
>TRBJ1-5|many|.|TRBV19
CASSISGRDQPQHF
TGTGCCAGTAGTATCTCAGGGAGGGATCAGCCCCAGCATTTT
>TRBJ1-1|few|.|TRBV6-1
CASSVDRYTEAFF
TGTGCCAGCAGTGTGGACCGCTACACTGAAGCTTTCTTT
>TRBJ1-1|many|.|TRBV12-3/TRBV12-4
CASRNRLPGQANTEAFF
TGTGCCAGCAGAAACAGACTCCCGGGACAAGCGAACACTGAAGCTTTCTTT
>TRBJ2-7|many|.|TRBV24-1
CATRTVYEQYF
TGTGCCACCAGGACAGTATACGAGCAGTACTTC
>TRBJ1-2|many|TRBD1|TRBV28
CASSSSGTGEANYGYTF
TGTGCCAGCAGTTCTAGCGGGACAGGAGAAGCTAACTATGGCTACACCTTC
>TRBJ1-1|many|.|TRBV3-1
CASSQGLSGLSEAFF
TGTGCCAGCAGCCAAGGACTCTCGGGACTTTCTGAAGCTTTCTTT
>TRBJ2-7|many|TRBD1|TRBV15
CATSISTGTAYEQYF
TGTGCCACCAGCATTAGTACCGGGACAGCCTACGAGCAGTACTTC
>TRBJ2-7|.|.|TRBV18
CASSPLAAYEQYF
TGTGCCAGCTCACCTCTGGCAGCCTACGAGCAGTACTTC
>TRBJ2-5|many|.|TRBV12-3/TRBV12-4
CASSFARVETQYF
TGTGCCAGCAGTTTCGCCCGGGTGGAGACCCAGTACTTC
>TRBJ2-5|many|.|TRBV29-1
CSAEGGALETQYF
TGCAGCGCCGAGGGGGGCGCCTTGGAGACCCAGTACTTC
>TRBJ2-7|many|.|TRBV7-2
CASSPWSREYEQYF
TGTGCCAGCAGCCCATGGAGCAGGGAATACGAGCAGTACTTC
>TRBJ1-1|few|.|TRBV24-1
CATSDAYSTEAFF
TGTGCCACCAGTGATGCCTACAGCACTGAAGCTTTCTTT
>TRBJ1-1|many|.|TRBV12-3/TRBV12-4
CASSLQGHLNTEAFF
TGTGCCAGCAGTTTACAGGGACACTTGAACACTGAAGCTTTCTTT
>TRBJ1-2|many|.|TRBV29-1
CSVRTDNYGYTF
TGCAGCGTCCGCACAGATAACTATGGCTACACCTTC
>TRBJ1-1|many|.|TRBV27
CASSLMSGVNTEAFF
TGTGCCAGCAGTCTAATGAGTGGGGTGAACACTGAAGCTTTCTTT
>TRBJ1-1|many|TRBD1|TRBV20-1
CSADRGISEAFF
TGCAGTGCTGACAGGGGCATCTCTGAAGCTTTCTTT
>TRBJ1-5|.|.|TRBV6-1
CASSSGVRTGNQPQHF
TGTGCCAGCAGCTCAGGGGTCCGGACGGGCAATCAGCCCCAGCATTTT
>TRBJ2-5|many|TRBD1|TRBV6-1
CASRTAPRDSLGTQYF
TGTGCCAGCAGGACCGCTCCGAGGGACAGCTTAGGGACCCAGTACTTC
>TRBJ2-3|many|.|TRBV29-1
CSVEGFTDTQYF
TGCAGCGTTGAGGGCTTCACAGATACGCAGTATTTT
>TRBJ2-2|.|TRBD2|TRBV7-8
CASNPAGGTNTGELFF
TGTGCCAGCAACCCGGCGGGGGGGACGAACACCGGGGAGCTGTTTTTT
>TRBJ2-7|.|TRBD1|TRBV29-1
CSVAGQGYEQYF
TGCAGCGTGGCGGGACAGGGCTACGAGCAGTACTTC
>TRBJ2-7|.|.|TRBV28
CASSSGGGGDWNEQYF
TGTGCCAGCAGTTCCGGGGGAGGGGGCGATTGGAACGAGCAGTACTTC
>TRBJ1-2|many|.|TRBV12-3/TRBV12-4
CASSPRTNYGYTF
TGTGCCAGCAGTCCCAGGACCAACTATGGCTACACCTTC
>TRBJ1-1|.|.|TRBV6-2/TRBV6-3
CASRQTGMVGTEAFF
TGTGCCAGCAGACAAACAGGGATGGTTGGCACTGAAGCTTTCTTT
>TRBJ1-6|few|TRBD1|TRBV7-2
CASSLTGTGTSPLHF
TGTGCCAGCAGCTTGACCGGGACAGGGACTTCACCCCTCCACTTT
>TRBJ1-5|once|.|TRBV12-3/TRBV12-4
CASSLSPRSYQPQHF
TGTGCCAGCAGTTTGTCCCCCAGGTCCTATCAGCCCCAGCATTTT
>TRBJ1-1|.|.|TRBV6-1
CASRGPSLEAFF
TGTGCCAGCAGAGGCCCAAGTCTTGAAGCTTTCTTT
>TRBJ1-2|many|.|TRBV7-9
CASSLEGFSYGYTF
TGTGCCAGCAGCTTAGAGGGATTCTCTTATGGCTACACCTTC
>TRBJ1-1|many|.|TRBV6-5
CASRRGPTEAFF
TGTGCCAGCAGGCGGGGGCCAACTGAAGCTTTCTTT
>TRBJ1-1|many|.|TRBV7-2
CANSLAFRTEAFF
TGTGCCAACAGCTTAGCATTCCGAACTGAAGCTTTCTTT
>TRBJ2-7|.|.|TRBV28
CASRGLVSPYEQYF
TGTGCCAGCAGAGGATTAGTGAGCCCCTACGAGCAGTACTTC
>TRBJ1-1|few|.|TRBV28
CASSTPNRSAFF
TGTGCCAGCTCCACCCCCAATCGTTCAGCTTTCTTT
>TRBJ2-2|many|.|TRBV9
CASSSHGGELFF
TGTGCCAGCAGCTCGCACGGGGGGGAGCTGTTTTTT
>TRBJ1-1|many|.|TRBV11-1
CASSFRTARRGTEAFF
TGTGCCAGCAGCTTCAGGACCGCCAGGAGGGGTACTGAAGCTTTCTTT
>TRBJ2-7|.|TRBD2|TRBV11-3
CASSLGGGVGYEQYF
TGTGCCAGCAGCTTAGGTGGGGGGGTAGGCTACGAGCAGTACTTC
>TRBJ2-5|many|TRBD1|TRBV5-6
CASSLINRGLGETQYF
TGTGCCAGCAGCTTAATTAACAGGGGGCTGGGGGAGACCCAGTACTTC
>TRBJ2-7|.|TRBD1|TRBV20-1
CSANGQGSLLEQYF
TGCAGTGCAAACGGACAGGGGTCGTTGTTAGAGCAGTACTTC
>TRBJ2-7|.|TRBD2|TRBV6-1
CASSFTTSYRYEQYF
TGTGCCAGCAGCTTCACGACTAGCTATCGGTACGAGCAGTACTTC
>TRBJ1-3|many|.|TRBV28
CASSVPSGYSGNTIYF
TGTGCCAGCAGTGTACCTTCCGGCTACTCTGGAAACACCATATATTTT
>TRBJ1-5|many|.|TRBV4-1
CASSQRGEGNSQPQHF
TGCGCCAGCAGCCAACGAGGGGAGGGGAATAGTCAGCCCCAGCATTTT
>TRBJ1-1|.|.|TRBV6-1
CASRGQWAPLAEAFF
TGTGCCAGCAGAGGACAGTGGGCTCCTCTAGCTGAAGCTTTCTTT
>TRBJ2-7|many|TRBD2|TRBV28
CASSPGTSGTYEQYF
TGTGCTAGTAGCCCCGGGACTAGCGGGACCTACGAGCAGTACTTC
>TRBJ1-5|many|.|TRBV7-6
CASSLAPAQPQHF
TGTGCCAGCAGCTTAGCGCCGGCTCAGCCCCAGCATTTT
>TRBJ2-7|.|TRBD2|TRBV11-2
CASSLGAGGPYEQYF
TGTGCCAGCAGCCTCGGAGCGGGAGGGCCATACGAGCAGTACTTC
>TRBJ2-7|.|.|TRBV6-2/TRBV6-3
CASSYHGQGLSSGPYEQYF
TGTGCCAGCAGTTATCATGGGCAGGGGTTGTCTAGCGGACCCTACGAGCAGTACTTC
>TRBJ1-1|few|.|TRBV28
CASSLERDTEAFF
TGTGCCAGCAGCCTCGAAAGGGACACTGAAGCTTTCTTT
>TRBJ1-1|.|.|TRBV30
CAWSHGAVTEAFF
TGTGCCTGGAGTCATGGTGCGGTCACTGAAGCTTTCTTT